This T cell receptor beta chain comes out of a study of blood T cell repertoires in COVID-19 (dated by TCRdb to 2019 to 2021). Notes on the research overall: Samples from collaborators originated in the United States, Italy and Spain and spanned both the acute and convalescent phases of COVID-19. The prospective study material was composed of cDNA or gDNA derived from T cells, B-cell-depleted T cells, or PBMCs. The dataset comprised deeply sampled blood TCRbeta repertoires from subjects exposed to, actively infected with, or recovered from COVID-19. The repertoires were released in a freely available public database meant as a resource for research on the immune response to SARS-CoV-2. Samples came from the ongoing ImmuneRACE study (first 160 participants) plus 1,254 subjects from 6 global collaborators. The sample metadata nearly always contained a de-identified subject ID, COVID-19 status, age in years and sex. Where available, HLA class I and class II types were taken from metadata supplied by the sample provider and were not determined by assay-based typing.

Another Seattle source contributed samples from volunteer blood donors who had recovered from COVID-19. Each collaborating institution followed its own protocols to collect whole blood in K2EDTA tubes. For TCRbeta analysis, collaborators shipped samples as frozen whole blood, isolated PBMCs, or DNA extracted from either of those sample types. Beyond this particular receptor, the publication reports: Clinical and demographic metadata were provided uncurated, with the amount varying by source and participant.

TCRbeta CDR3 regions were amplified from genomic DNA by means of the immunoSEQ Assay, a bias-controlled multiplex PCR. For the original study's pipeline: The number of nucleated cells in each sample was estimated from the amplification of reference gene primers within the assay. Sequence reads were collapsed and filtered to measure the absolute abundance of every unique TCRbeta CDR3 rearrangement. For each sample, productive Simpson clonality was calculated as the square root of Simpson's diversity index over productive rearrangements. Entries here come from immuneACCESS through TCRdb and include only in-frame sequences with V and J called. Some clones fail to appear in such tables; in the studies checked, an unresolved V gene covers under half of the shortfall, and the cause of the remainder is unknown. V, J and clone size derive from that table, while D and trimming were established from the DNA sequence. This sample holds some 210,000 clones; 89% were observed only once. 6.5% of the sample belongs to the ten largest clones.

Note on this clone: It has no known antigen specificity. Base-call qualities are not available, and no considerably larger clone is one nucleotide away.

The CDR3 spans 17 residues, from the cysteine through the phenylalanine. Only CDR3 DNA remains: 51 bases, in frame from the first base. At the junction V is shortened by 5 bases and J by 0 bases, with 17 bases in between. CDR1 and CDR2 are read off the germline V gene (reference sequence) as SEHNR and FQNEAQ. This clonotype was sampled from a man between 60 and 70 years old who had recovered from COVID-19. The chain is encoded by TRBV7-9 joined to TRBJ1-3, with the D gene uncertain. Material for sequencing was peripheral blood. The DNA sequence is given as TGTGCCAGCAGCCAGCCCCCAGCGGCTATCTCTGGAAACACCATATATTTT. The encoded protein is CASSQPPAAISGNTIYF.